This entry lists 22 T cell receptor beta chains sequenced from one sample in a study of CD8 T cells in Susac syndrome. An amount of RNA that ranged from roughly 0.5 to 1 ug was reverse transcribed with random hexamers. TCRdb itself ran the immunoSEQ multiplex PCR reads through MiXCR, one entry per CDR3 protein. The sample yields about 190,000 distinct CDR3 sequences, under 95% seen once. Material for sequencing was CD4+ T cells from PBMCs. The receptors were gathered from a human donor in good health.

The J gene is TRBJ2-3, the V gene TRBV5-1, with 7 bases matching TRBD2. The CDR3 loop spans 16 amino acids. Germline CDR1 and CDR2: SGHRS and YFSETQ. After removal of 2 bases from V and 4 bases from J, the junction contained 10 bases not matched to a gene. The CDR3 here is CASSFSTSLRSDTQYF. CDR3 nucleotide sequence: TGCGCCAGCAGCTTTTCGACTAGCTTAAGGTCAGATACGCAGTATTTT.

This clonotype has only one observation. The CDR3 region is CASSLSRVAGNTIYF. DNA of the CDR3: TGCGCCAGCAGCTTGAGCAGGGTGGCTGGAAACACCATATATTTT. This rearrangement joins TRBV5-1 to TRBJ1-3; TRBD1 might be the D (5 bases). The CDR3 loop spans 15 amino acids. Trimming removed 1 base at V and 2 bases at J, with 10 bases between. In germline, CDR1 is SGHRS, CDR2 YFSETQ.

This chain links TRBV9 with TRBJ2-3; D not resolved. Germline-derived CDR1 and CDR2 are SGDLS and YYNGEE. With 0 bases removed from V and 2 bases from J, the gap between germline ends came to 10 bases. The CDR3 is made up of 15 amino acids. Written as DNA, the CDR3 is TGTGCCAGCAGCGTAGCTGTAGGTGACACAGATACGCAGTATTTT. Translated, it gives CASSVAVGDTDTQYF.

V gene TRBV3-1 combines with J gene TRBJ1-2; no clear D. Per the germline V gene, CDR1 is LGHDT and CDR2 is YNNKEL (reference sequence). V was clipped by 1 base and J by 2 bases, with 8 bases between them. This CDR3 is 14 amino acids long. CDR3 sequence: CASSQVGRNYGYTF. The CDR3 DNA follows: TGTGCCAGCAGCCAAGTAGGACGAAACTATGGCTACACCTTC.

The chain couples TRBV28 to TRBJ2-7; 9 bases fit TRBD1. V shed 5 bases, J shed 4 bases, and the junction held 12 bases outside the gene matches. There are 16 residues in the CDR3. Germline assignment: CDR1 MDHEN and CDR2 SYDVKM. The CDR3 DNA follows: TGTGCCAGCAGTCCGGGGGGACAGGGAAGTTGGTACGAGCAGTACTTC. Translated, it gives CASSPGGQGSWYEQYF.

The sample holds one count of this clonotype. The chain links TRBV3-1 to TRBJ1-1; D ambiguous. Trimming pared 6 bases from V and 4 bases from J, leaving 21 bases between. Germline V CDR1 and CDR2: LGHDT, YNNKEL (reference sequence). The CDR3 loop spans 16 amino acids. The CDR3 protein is CASRPGRTVGITEAFF. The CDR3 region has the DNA TGTGCCAGCAGACCAGGACGGACGGTAGGAATCACTGAAGCTTTCTTT.

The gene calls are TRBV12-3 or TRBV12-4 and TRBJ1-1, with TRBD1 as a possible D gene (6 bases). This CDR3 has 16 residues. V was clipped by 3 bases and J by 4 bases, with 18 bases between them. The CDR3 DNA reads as TGTGCCAGCAGTTTCCCTACCTTACAGGGAACCACTGAAGCTTTCTTT. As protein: CASSFPTLQGTTEAFF.

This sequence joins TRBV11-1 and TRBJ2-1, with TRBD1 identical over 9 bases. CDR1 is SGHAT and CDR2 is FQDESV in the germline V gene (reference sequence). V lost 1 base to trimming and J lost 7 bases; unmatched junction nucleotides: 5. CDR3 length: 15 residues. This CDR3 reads CASSLDRGQGNEQFF. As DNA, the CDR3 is TGTGCCAGCAGCTTAGACAGGGGGCAAGGAAATGAGCAGTTCTTC.

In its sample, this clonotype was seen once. CDR3 loop: CASTAGTGPQHF. The CDR3 region has the DNA TGCGCCAGCACGGCAGGGACGGGACCCCAGCATTTT. This chain connects TRBV10-2 to TRBJ1-5; D may be TRBD1 (5 bases). Germline lookup yields CDR1 WSHSY and CDR2 SAAADI. The CDR3 spans 12 residues. Trimming removed 7 bases from V and 10 bases from J, with 14 bases in between.

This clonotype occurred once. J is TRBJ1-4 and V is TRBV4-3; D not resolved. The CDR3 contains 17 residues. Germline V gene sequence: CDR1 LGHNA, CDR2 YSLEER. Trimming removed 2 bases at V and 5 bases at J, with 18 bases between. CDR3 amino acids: CASSQLSDFRANEKLFF. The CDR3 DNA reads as TGCGCCAGCAGCCAACTATCGGATTTTCGAGCCAATGAAAAACTGTTTTTT.

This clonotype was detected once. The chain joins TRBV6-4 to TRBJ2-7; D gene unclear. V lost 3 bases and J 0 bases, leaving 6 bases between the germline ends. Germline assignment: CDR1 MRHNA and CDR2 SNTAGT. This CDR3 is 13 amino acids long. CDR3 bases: TGTGCCAGCAGTGAACTTTACTCCTACGAGCAGTACGTC. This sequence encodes CASSELYSYEQYV.

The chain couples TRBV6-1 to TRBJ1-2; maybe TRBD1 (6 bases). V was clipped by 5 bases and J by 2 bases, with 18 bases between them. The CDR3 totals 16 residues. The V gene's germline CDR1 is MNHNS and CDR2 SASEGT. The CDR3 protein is CASSQQGGASNYGYTF. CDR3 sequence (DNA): TGTGCCAGCAGTCAGCAAGGGGGGGCGTCGAACTATGGCTACACCTTC.

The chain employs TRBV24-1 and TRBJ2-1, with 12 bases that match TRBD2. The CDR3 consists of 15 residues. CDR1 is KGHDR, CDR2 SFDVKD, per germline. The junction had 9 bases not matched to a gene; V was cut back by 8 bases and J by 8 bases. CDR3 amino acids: CATKPSGGAVHEQFF. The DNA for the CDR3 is TGTGCCACCAAGCCTAGCGGGGGGGCCGTACATGAGCAGTTCTTC.

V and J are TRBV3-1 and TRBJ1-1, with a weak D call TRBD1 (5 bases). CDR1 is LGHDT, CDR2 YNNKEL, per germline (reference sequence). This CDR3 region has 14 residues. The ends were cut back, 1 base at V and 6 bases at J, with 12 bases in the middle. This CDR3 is CASSQGRDGSEAFF. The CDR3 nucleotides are TGTGCCAGCAGCCAAGGAAGGGACGGCTCTGAAGCTTTCTTT. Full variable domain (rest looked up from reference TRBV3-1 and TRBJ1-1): DTAVSQTPKYLVTQMGNDKSIKCEQNLGHDTMYWYKQDSKKFLKIMFSYNNKELIINETVPNRFSPKSPDKAHLNLHINSLELGDSAVYFCASSQGRDGSEAFFGQGTRLTVV.

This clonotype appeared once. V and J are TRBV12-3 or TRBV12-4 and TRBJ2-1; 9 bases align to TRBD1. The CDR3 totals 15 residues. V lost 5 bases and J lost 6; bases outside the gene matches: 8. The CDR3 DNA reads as TGTGCCAGCAGTCGGACCGGGACAGGGCGCAATGAGCAGTTCTTC. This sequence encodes CASSRTGTGRNEQFF.

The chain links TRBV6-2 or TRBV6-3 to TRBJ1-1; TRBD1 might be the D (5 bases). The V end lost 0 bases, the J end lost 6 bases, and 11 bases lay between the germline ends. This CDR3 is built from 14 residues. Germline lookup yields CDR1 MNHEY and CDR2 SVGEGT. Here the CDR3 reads CASSYSTGGAEAFF. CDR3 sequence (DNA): TGTGCCAGCAGTTACTCGACGGGAGGGGCTGAAGCTTTCTTT.

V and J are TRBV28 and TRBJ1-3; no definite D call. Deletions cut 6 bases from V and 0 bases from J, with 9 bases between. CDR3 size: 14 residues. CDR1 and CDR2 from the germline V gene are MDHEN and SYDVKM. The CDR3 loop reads CASSPQSSGNTIYF. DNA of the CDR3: TGTGCCAGCAGCCCGCAGAGCTCTGGAAACACCATATATTTT.

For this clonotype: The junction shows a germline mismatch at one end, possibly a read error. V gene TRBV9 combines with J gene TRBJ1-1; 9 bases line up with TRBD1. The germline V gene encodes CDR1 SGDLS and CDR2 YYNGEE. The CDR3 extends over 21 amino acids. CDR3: CASRVGKLASDRGSMNTEAFF. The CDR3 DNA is TGTGCCAGCAGGGTAGGCAAATTAGCATCGGACAGGGGCTCCATGAACACTGAAGCTTTCTTT.

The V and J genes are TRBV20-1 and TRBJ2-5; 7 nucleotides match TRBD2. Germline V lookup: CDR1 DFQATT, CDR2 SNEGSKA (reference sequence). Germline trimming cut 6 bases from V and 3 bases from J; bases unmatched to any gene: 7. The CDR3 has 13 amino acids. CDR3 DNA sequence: TGCAGTGCCCCCCCGGGGAGGGAAGAGACCCAGTACTTC. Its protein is CSAPPGREETQYF.

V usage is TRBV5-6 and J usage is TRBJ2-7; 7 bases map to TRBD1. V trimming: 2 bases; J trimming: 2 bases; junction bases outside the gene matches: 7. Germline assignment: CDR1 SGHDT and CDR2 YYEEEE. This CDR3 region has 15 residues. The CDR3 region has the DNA TGTGCCAGCAGCTTCACAGGGGCCCTTCCCTACGAGCAGTACTTC. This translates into CASSFTGALPYEQYF.

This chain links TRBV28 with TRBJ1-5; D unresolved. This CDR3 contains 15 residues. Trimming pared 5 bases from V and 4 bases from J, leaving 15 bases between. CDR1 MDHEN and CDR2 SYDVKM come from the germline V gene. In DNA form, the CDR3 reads TGTGCCAGCAGTCCACAATATGGGTTGAATCAGCCCCAGCATTTT. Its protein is CASSPQYGLNQPQHF.

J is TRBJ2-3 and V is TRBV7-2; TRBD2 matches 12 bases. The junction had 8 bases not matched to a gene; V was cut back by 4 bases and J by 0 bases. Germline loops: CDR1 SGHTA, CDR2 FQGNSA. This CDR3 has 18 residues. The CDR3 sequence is CASSSWTSGAFSTDTQYF. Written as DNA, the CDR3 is TGTGCCAGCAGCTCATGGACTAGCGGGGCGTTCAGCACAGATACGCAGTATTTT.